Shown below are 16 T cell receptor beta chains from a single sample sequenced in a study of T cells in Graves' hyperthyroidism and ophthalmopathy. Regions amplified from RNA transcripts were the TCR beta CDR3 regions. A set of HTBI primers served as the primers for a first-round RT-PCR of the TCR CDR3. In TCRdb, the multiplex PCR reads were re-called with MiXCR into one record per CDR3 protein. The table shows some 720,000 distinct CDR3 sequences, with around 15% occurring only once. Sequencing was performed on blood. Receptors were obtained from a young man with Graves' hyperthyroidism.

The CDR3 nucleotides are TGCAGCGTTGCCTCGGGGCGGACTAGCGGCTACAATGAGCAGTTCTTC. Amino acid sequence: CSVASGRTSGYNEQFF. V usage is TRBV29-1 and J usage is TRBJ2-1, with TRBD2 identical over 10 bases. The CDR3 length is 16 residues. Germline V lookup: CDR1 SQVTM, CDR2 ANQGSEA. With V trimmed by 4 bases and J by 3 bases, 9 bases remained unmatched.

This rearrangement joins TRBV2 to TRBJ2-6, with a possible D match to TRBD2 (5 bases). Between the trimmed V and J ends, which lost 4 bases and 2 bases, there was a span of 6 bases. Germline CDR1 and CDR2: SNHLY and FYNNEI. This CDR3 spans 14 amino acids. CDR3 bases: TGTGCCAGCAGTGTTAGCGCTGGGGCCAACGTCCTGACTTTC. Protein: CASSVSAGANVLTF.

The genes are TRBV4-3 and TRBJ1-1; D is unresolved. The length of the CDR3 is 14 residues. The V gene lost 3 bases and the J gene lost 1 base, with 9 bases spanning the gap. Germline assignment: CDR1 LGHNA and CDR2 YSLEER. The CDR3 protein is CASSQTDWNTEAFF. The CDR3 region has the DNA TGCGCCAGCAGCCAGACGGATTGGAACACTGAAGCTTTCTTT.

There are many counts of this clonotype. The chain carries TRBV28 and TRBJ1-2, with 10 bases matching TRBD1. V trimming: 1 base; J trimming: 2 bases; junction bases outside the gene matches: 7. The CDR3 has 17 amino acids. The germline V gene encodes CDR1 MDHEN and CDR2 SYDVKM. CDR3: CASSLLGTGVKNYGYTF. The CDR3 DNA sequence: TGTGCCAGCAGTTTATTAGGGACAGGGGTAAAAAACTATGGCTACACCTTC.

In its sample, this clonotype was seen a few times. The chain combines TRBV7-9 with TRBJ2-1; 8 bases match TRBD2. There are 15 residues in the CDR3. Germline assignment: CDR1 SEHNR and CDR2 FQNEAQ (reference sequence). V was pared by 6 bases and J by 7 bases, with 11 bases of the junction left unmatched. The CDR3 DNA reads as TGTGCCAGCAGGGACTCGGCGGGAGGAATGAATGAGCAGTTCTTC. It translates to CASRDSAGGMNEQFF.

The chain employs TRBV19 and TRBJ2-7; 10 bases are a match to TRBD2. Germline V gene lookup returns CDR1 LNHDA and CDR2 SQIVND (reference sequence). Germline trimming cut 10 bases from V and 5 bases from J; bases unmatched to any gene: 8. The CDR3 extends over 13 amino acids. The CDR3 is CATRTSGGDEQYF. CDR3 DNA: TGTGCCACGAGGACTAGCGGAGGCGACGAGCAGTACTTC. The variable domain in full, completed from reference TRBV19 and TRBJ2-7, reads DGGITQSPKYLFRKEGQNVTLSCEQNLNHDAMYWYRQDPGQGLRLIYYSQIVNDFQKGDIAEGYSVSREKKESFPLTVTSAQKNPTAFYLCATRTSGGDEQYFGPGTRLTVT.

The V call is TRBV7-8, the J call TRBJ1-2, with unresolved D. V gave up 5 bases and J gave up 4 bases, with 11 bases separating them. From germline, CDR1 is SGHVS and CDR2 FQNEAQ. The CDR3 runs 13 residues. CDR3 sequence reads: CASSKRGSYGYTF. CDR3 coding DNA: TGTGCCAGCAGCAAGCGGGGATCCTATGGCTACACCTTC.

The chain employs TRBV20-1 and TRBJ1-6; D is perhaps TRBD1 (6 bases). Germline V CDR1 and CDR2: DFQATT, SNEGSKA (reference sequence). The V end lost 5 bases, the J end lost 0 bases, and 20 bases lay between the germline ends. This CDR3 is 18 amino acids long. CDR3 DNA: TGCAGTGCTCGAAGTCACAGGGATCCGAGCTCCTATAATTCACCCCTCCACTTT. Translation gives CSARSHRDPSSYNSPLHF.

The chain couples TRBV30 to TRBJ2-2; 8 bases align to TRBD1. V gave up 4 bases and J gave up 3 bases; unmatched junction bases: 7. This CDR3 contains 15 residues. CDR1 and CDR2 from the germline V gene are GTSNPN and SVGIG (reference sequence). CDR3 in amino acids: CAWNDRGIYTGELFF. The DNA of the CDR3 is TGTGCCTGGAACGACAGGGGAATTTACACCGGGGAGCTGTTTTTT.

The chain links TRBV9 to TRBJ1-1, with D possibly matching TRBD1 (6 bases). The CDR3 is 15 residues long. CDR1 is SGDLS and CDR2 is YYNGEE in the germline V gene. V was shortened by 2 bases and J by 0 bases, with 11 bases between the two germline ends. This CDR3 is CASSVGGRMNTEAFF. In nucleotides, the CDR3 is TGTGCCAGCAGCGTCGGGGGCAGAATGAACACTGAAGCTTTCTTT. Filled out from reference TRBV9 and TRBJ1-1, the complete variable domain reads DSGVTQTPKHLITATGQRVTLRCSPRSGDLSVYWYQQSLDQGLQFLIQYYNGEERAKGNILERFSAQQFPDLHSELNLSSLELGDSALYFCASSVGGRMNTEAFFGQGTRLTVV.

This clonotype has only a few counts. CDR3 sequence (DNA): TGCAGTGCTAGACTAGCGGGACGAGAGACCCAGTACTTC. Translation gives CSARLAGRETQYF. This chain uses TRBV20-1 with TRBJ2-5, with 9 nucleotides matching TRBD2. This CDR3 contains 13 residues. V was clipped by 2 bases and J by 4 bases; unmatched bases: 2. Germline V gives CDR1 DFQATT, CDR2 SNEGSKA (reference sequence).

This chain uses TRBV4-1 with TRBJ2-1; D is possibly TRBD2 (6 bases). CDR1 is MGHRA, CDR2 YSYEKL, per germline. Trimming pared 1 base from V and 8 bases from J, leaving 9 bases between. This CDR3 is 13 amino acids long. The CDR3 region is CASSQVEGDEQFF. As DNA, the CDR3 is TGCGCCAGCAGCCAAGTGGAGGGAGATGAGCAGTTCTTC.

The chain carries TRBV30 and TRBJ1-6; TRBD1 matches at 7 bases. V gave up 5 bases and J gave up 7 bases; unmatched junction bases: 5. The CDR3 contains 13 residues. Germline loops: CDR1 GTSNPN, CDR2 SVGIG (reference sequence). As DNA, the CDR3 is TGTGCCTGGGGGGGACAGCGCAATTCACCCCTCCACTTT. Encoded protein: CAWGGQRNSPLHF.

The V call is TRBV9, the J call TRBJ2-5, with D possibly being TRBD1 or TRBD2 (5 bases each). The CDR3 has 14 residues. Germline V gene sequence: CDR1 SGDLS, CDR2 YYNGEE. Between the trimmed V and J ends, which lost 0 bases and 3 bases, there was a span of 9 bases. The CDR3 sequence is CASSVAGTEETQYF. DNA of the CDR3: TGTGCCAGCAGCGTAGCAGGGACCGAAGAGACCCAGTACTTC.

This clonotype was counted at least ten times. The rearrangement joins TRBV3-1 to TRBJ2-3, with D possibly being TRBD1 or TRBD2 (5 bases each). The germline V gene has CDR1 LGHDT and CDR2 YNNKEL (reference sequence). Trimming took 11 bases from V and 3 from J, leaving 15 bases between them. The CDR3 runs 13 residues. The CDR3 DNA follows: TGTGCCGCGTCGGGACGGACTACAGATACGCAGTATTTT. Translating gives CAASGRTTDTQYF.

The V gene is TRBV19, the J gene TRBJ2-3; 9 nucleotides match TRBD2. V was clipped by 4 bases and J by 1 base; unmatched bases: 9. This CDR3 is built from 17 residues. The V gene's germline CDR1 is LNHDA and CDR2 SQIVND (reference sequence). The CDR3 coding sequence is TGTGCCAGTAGTACCCCCCGGCGGGAGGGTGGCACAGATACGCAGTATTTT. Its translation is CASSTPRREGGTDTQYF.